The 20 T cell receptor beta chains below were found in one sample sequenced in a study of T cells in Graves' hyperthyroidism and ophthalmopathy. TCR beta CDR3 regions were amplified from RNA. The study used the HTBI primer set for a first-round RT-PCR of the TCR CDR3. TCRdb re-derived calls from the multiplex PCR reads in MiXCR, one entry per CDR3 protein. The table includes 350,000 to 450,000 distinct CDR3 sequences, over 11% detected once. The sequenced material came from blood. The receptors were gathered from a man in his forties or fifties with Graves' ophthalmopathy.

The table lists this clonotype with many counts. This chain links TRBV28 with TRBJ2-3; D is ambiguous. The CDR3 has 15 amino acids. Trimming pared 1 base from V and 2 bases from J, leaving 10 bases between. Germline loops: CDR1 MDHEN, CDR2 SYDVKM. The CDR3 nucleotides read TGTGCCAGCAGTTTATCTGGCTCAAACACAGATACGCAGTATTTT. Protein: CASSLSGSNTDTQYF.

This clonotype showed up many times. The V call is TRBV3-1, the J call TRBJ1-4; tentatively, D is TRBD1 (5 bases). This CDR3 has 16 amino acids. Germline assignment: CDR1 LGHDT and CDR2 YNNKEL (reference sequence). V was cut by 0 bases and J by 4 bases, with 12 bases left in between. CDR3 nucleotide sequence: TGTGCCAGCAGCCAAGATGTCGGGGGGGTTAATGAAAAACTGTTTTTT. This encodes CASSQDVGGVNEKLFF.

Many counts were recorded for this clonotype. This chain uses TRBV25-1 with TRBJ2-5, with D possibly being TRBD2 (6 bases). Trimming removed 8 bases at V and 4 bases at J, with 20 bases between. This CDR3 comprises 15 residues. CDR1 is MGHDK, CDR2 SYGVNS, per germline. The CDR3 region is CASSRGGVPAETQYF. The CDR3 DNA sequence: TGTGCCAGCTCTCGGGGCGGGGTCCCAGCAGAGACCCAGTACTTC.

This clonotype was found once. Written as DNA, the CDR3 is TGCAGCGTTTATAGCGGGAGTTTCAACACCGGGGAGCTGTTTTTT. It codes for CSVYSGSFNTGELFF. The rearrangement links TRBV29-1 to TRBJ2-2, with 9 bases fitting TRBD2. Germline V gives CDR1 SQVTM, CDR2 ANQGSEA. The junction had 6 bases not matched to a gene; V was cut back by 5 bases and J by 2 bases. The CDR3 sequence is 15 residues long.

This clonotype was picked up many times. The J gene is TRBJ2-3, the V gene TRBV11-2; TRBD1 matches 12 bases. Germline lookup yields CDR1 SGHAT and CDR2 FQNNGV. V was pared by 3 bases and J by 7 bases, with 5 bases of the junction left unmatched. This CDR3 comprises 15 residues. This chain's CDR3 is CASSLGQGAVYTQYF. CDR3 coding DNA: TGTGCCAGCAGCTTGGGACAGGGGGCGGTTTATACGCAGTATTTT. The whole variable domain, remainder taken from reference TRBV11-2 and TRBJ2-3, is EAGVAQSPRYKIIEKRQSVAFWCNPISGHATLYWYQQILGQGPKLLIQFQNNGVVDDSQLPKDRFSAERLKGVDSTLKIQPAKLEDSAVYLCASSLGQGAVYTQYFGPGTRLTVL.

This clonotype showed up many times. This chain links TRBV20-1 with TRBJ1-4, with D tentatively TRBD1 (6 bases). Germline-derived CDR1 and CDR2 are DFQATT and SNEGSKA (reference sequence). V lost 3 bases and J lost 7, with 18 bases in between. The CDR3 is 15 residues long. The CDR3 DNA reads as TGCAGTGCTAGGGTTCAGGGGAGGATGGGTGAAAAACTGTTTTTT. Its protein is CSARVQGRMGEKLFF.

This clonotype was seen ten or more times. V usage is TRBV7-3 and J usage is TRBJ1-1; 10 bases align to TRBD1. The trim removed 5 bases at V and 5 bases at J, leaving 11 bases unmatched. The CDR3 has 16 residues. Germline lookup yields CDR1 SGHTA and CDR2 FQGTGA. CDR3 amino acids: CASSPSRDRGGTEAFF. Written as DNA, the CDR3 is TGTGCCAGCAGCCCGTCCCGGGACAGGGGTGGGACTGAAGCTTTCTTT.

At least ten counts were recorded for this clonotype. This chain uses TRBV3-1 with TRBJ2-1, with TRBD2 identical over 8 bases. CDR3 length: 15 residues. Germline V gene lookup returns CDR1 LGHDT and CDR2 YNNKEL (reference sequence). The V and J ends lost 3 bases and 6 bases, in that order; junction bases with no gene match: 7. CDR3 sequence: CASSHSGTSFNEQFF. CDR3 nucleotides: TGTGCCAGCAGCCATTCCGGGACTAGTTTCAATGAGCAGTTCTTC.

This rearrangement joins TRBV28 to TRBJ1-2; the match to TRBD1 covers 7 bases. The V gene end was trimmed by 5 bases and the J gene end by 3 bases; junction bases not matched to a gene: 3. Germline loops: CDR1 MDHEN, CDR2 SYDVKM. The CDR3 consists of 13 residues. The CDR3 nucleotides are TGTGCCAGCAGTACCGGGACAGACTATGGCTACACCTTC. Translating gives CASSTGTDYGYTF.

CDR3 sequence (DNA): TGTGCCAGCAGCTCCAGGACTAGCGGGGCCGCCGGGGAGCTGTTTTTT. Its translation is CASSSRTSGAAGELFF. The chain employs TRBV6-1 and TRBJ2-2; TRBD2 matches 12 bases. This CDR3 spans 16 amino acids. The V gene's germline CDR1 is MNHNS and CDR2 SASEGT. J lost 6 bases, V lost 6 bases, and 8 bases had no gene match.

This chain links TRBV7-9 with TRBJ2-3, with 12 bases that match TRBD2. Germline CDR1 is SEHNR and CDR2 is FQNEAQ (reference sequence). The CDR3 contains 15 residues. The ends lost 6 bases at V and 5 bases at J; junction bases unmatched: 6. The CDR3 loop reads CASSQTSGSKDTQYF. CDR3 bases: TGTGCCAGCAGTCAGACTAGCGGGAGTAAAGATACGCAGTATTTT.

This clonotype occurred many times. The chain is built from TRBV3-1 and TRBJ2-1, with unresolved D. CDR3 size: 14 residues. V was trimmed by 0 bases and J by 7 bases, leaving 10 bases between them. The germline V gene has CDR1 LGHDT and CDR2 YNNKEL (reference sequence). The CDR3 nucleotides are TGTGCCAGCAGCCAAGATTGGAGAAGAAATGAGCAGTTCTTC. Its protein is CASSQDWRRNEQFF.

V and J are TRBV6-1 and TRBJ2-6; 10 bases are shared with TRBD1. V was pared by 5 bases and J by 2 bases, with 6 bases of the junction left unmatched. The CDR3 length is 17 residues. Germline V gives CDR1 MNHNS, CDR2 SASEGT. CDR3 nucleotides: TGTGCCAGCAGTACCGGACAGGGGGGAACTGGGGCCAACGTCCTGACTTTC. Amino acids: CASSTGQGGTGANVLTF.

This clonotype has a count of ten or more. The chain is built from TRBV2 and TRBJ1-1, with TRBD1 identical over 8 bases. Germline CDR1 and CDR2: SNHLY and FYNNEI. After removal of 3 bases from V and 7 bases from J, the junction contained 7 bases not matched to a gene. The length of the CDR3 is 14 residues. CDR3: CASSEWDRQIEAFF. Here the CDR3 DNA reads TGTGCCAGCAGTGAGTGGGACAGGCAAATTGAAGCTTTCTTT.

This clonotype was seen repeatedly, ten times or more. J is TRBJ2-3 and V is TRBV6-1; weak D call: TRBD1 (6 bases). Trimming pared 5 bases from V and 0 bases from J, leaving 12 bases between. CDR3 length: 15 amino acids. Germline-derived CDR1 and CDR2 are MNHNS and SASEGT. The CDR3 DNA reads TGTGCCAGCAGTTCCCGGACAGCTAGCACAGATACGCAGTATTTT. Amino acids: CASSSRTASTDTQYF.

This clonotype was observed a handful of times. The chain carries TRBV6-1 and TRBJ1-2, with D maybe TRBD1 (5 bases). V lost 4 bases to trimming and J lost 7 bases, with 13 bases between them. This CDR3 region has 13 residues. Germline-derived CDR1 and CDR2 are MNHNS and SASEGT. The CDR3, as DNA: TGTGCCAGCAGTGCCAGGGAAGACTTTGGCTACACCTTC. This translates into CASSAREDFGYTF.

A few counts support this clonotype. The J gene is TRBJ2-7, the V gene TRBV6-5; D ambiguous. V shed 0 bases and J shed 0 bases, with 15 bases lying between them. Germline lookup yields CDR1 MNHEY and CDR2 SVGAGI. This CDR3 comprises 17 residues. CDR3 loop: CASSYSSLPASSYEQYF. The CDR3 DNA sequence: TGTGCCAGCAGTTACTCGAGTCTCCCCGCGAGCTCCTACGAGCAGTACTTC.

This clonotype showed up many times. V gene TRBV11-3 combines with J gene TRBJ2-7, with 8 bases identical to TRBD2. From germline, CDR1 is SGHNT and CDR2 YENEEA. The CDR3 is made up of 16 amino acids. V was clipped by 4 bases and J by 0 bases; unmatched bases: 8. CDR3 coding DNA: TGTGCCAGCAGCTCCCGACTAGCGCAAAGCTCCTACGAGCAGTACTTC. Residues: CASSSRLAQSSYEQYF.

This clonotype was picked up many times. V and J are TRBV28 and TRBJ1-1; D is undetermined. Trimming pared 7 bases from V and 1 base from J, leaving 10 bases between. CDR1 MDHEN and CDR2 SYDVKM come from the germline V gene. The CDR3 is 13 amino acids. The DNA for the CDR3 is TGTGCCAGCACAATAACTAGGAACACTGAAGCTTTCTTT. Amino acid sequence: CASTITRNTEAFF.

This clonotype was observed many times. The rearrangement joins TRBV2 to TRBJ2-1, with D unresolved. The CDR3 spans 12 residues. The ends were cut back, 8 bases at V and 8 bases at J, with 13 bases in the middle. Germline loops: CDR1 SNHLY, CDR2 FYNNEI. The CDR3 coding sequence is TGTGCCAGCTCTAGGGAAATTTATGAGCAGTTCTTC. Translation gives CASSREIYEQFF.